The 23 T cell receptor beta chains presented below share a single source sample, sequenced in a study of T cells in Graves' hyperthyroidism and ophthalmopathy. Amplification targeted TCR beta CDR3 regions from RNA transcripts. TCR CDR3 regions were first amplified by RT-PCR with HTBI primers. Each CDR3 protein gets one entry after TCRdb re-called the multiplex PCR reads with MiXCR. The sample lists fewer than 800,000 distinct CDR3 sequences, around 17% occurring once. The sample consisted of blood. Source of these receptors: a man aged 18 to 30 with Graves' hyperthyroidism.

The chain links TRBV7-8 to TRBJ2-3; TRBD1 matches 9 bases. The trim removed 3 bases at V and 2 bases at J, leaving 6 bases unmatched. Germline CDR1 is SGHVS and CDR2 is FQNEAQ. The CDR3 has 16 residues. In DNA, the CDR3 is TGTGCCAGCAGCTTGCTGGACAGGGGTGACACAGATACGCAGTATTTT. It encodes CASSLLDRGDTDTQYF.

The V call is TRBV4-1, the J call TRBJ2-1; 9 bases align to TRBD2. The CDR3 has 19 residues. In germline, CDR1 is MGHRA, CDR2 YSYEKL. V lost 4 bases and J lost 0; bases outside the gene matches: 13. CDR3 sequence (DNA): TGCGCCAGCAGCCCCTGGGGGCAAGCGGGAGGTTCCTCCTACAATGAGCAGTTCTTC. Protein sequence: CASSPWGQAGGSSYNEQFF.

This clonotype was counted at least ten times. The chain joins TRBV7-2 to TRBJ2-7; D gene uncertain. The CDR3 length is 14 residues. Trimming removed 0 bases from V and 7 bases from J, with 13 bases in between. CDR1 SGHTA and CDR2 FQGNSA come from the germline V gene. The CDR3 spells CASSLALLLPEQYF. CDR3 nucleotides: TGTGCCAGCAGCTTAGCGCTTTTGCTTCCAGAGCAGTACTTC.

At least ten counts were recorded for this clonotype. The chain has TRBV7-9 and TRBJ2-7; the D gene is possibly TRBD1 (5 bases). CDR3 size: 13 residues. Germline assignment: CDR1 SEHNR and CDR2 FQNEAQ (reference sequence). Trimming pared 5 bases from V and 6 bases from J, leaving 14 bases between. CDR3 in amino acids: CASSPDQGSEQYF. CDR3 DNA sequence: TGTGCCAGCAGCCCTGACCAGGGTAGCGAGCAGTACTTC.

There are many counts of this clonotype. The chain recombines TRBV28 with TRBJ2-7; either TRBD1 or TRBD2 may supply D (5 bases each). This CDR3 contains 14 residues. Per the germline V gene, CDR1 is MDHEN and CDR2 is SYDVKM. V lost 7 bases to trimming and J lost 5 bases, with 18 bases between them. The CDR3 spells CASTPGPASHEQYF. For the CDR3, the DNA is TGTGCCAGCACCCCGGGACCAGCGTCCCACGAGCAGTACTTC.

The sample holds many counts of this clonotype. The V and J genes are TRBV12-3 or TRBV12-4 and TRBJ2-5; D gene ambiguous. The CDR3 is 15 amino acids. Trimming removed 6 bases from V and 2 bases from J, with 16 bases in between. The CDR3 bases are TGTGCCAGCAGCCTTGATCCGTTGGGACAAGAGACCCAGTACTTC. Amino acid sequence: CASSLDPLGQETQYF.

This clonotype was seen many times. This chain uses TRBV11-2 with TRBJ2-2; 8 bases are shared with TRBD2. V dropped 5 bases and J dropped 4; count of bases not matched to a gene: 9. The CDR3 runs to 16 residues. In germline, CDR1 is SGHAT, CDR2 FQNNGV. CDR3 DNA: TGTGCCAGCAGCCCCTCCGGGACTAGGCGCACCGGGGAGCTGTTTTTT. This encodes CASSPSGTRRTGELFF.

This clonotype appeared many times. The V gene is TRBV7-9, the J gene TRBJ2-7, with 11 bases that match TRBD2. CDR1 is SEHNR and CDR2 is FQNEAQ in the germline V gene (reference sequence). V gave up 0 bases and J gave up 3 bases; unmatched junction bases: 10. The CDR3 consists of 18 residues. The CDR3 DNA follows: TGTGCCAGCAGCTTAGCGACCTCCGGGACTAGCGGTATCTACGAGCAGTACTTC. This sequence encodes CASSLATSGTSGIYEQYF.

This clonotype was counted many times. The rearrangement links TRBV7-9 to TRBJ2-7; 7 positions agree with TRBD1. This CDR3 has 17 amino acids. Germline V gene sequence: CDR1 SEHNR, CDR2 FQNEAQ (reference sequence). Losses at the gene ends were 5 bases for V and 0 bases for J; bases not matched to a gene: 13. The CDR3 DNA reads TGTGCCAGCAGCCCAAGGGGTCAGGGGGTCCTCTCCTACGAGCAGTACTTC. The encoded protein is CASSPRGQGVLSYEQYF.

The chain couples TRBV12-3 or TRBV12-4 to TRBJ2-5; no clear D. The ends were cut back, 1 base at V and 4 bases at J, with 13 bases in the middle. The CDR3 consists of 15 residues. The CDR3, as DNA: TGTGCCAGCAGTTTAGGGGCGCGTAGGGCAGAGACCCAGTACTTC. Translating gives CASSLGARRAETQYF.

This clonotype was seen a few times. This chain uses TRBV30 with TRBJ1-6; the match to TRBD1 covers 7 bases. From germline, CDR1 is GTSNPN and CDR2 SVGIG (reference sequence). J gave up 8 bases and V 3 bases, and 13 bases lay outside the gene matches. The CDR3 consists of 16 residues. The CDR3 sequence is CAWRGKQGIKYSPLHF. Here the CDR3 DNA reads TGTGCCTGGAGGGGGAAACAGGGGATTAAGTATTCACCCCTCCACTTT.

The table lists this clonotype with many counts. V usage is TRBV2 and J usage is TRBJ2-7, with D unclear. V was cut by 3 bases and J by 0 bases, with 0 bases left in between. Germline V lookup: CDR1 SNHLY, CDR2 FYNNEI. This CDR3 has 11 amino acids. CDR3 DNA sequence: TGTGCCAGCAGTGACTCCTACGAGCAGTACTTC. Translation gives CASSDSYEQYF.

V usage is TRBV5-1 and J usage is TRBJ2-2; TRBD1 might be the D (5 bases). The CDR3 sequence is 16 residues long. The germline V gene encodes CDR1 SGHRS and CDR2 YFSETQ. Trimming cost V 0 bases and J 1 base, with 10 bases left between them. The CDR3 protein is CASSLVGQWNTGELFF. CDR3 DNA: TGCGCCAGCAGCTTGGTAGGACAATGGAACACCGGGGAGCTGTTTTTT.

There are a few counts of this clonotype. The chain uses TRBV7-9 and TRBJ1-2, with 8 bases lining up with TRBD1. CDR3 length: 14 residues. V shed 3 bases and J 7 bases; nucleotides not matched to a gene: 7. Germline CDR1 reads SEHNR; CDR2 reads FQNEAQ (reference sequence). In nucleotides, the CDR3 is TGTGCCAGCAGCTTGCAACAGGGGGTATCTGGCTACACCTTC. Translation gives CASSLQQGVSGYTF.

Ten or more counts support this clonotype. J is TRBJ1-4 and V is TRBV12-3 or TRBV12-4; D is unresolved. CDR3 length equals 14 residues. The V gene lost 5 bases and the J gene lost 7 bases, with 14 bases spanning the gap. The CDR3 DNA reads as TGTGCCAGCAGTCCTCGAGGCTCTAGTGAAAAACTGTTTTTT. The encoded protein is CASSPRGSSEKLFF.

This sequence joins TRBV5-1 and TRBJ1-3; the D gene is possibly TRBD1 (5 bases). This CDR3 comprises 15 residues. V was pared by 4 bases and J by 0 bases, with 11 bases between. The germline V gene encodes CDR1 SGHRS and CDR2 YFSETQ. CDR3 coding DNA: TGCGCCAGCAGCCCCGGGACGATCTCTGGAAACACCATATATTTT. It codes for CASSPGTISGNTIYF.

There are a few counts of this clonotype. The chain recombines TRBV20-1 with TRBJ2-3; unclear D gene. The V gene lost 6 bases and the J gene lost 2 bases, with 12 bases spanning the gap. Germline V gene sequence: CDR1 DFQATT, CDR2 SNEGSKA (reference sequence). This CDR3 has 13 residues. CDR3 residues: CSAGPPSTDTQYF. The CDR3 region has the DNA TGCAGTGCCGGGCCCCCCTCCACAGATACGCAGTATTTT.

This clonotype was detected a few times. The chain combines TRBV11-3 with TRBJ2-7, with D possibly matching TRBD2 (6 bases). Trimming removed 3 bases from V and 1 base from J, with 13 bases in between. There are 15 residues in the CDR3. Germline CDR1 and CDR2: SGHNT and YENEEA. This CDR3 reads CASSLESGTSYEQYF. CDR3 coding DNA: TGTGCCAGCAGCTTGGAATCCGGGACTTCCTACGAGCAGTACTTC. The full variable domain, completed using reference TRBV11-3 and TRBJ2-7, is EAGVVQSPRYKIIEKKQPVAFWCNPISGHNTLYWYLQNLGQGPELLIRYENEEAVDDSQLPKDRFSAERLKGVDSTLKIQPAELGDSAVYLCASSLESGTSYEQYFGPGTRLTVT.

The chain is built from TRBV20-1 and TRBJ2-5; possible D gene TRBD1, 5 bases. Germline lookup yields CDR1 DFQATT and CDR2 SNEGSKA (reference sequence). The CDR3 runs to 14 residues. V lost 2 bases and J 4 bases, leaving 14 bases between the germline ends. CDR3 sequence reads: CSARSGAPRETQYF. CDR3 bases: TGCAGTGCTAGAAGTGGGGCGCCGAGAGAGACCCAGTACTTC.

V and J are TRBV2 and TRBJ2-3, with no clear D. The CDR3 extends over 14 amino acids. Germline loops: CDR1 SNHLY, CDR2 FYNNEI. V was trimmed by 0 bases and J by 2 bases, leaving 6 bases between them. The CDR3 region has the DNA TGTGCCAGCAGTGAAGCACTATCCACAGATACGCAGTATTTT. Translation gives CASSEALSTDTQYF.

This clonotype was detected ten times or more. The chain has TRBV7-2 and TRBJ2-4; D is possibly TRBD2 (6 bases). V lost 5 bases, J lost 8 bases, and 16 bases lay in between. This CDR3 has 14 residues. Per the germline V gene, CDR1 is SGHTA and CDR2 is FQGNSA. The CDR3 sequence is CASSPRASVDIQYF. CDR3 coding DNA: TGTGCCAGCAGCCCTCGGGCTAGCGTAGACATTCAGTACTTC.

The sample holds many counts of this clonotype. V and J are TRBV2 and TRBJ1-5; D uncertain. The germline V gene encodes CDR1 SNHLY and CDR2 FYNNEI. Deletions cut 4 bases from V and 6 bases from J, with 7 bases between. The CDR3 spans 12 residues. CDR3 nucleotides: TGTGCCAGCAGTGGGGTTGCTCAGCCCCAGCATTTT. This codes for CASSGVAQPQHF.

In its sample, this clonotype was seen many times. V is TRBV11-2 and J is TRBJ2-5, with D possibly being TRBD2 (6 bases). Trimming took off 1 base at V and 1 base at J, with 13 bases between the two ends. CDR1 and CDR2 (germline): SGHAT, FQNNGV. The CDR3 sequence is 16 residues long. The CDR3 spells CASSLVFGDSQETQYF. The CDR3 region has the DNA TGTGCCAGCAGCTTAGTGTTTGGGGACTCCCAAGAGACCCAGTACTTC.